The entry below gives a single T cell receptor beta chain sequence along with its context. Antigen: not known. The sample originates from a study of T cell responses to AZD1222 COVID-19 vaccine. The CDR3 loop spans 13 amino acids. CDR1 and CDR2 from the germline V gene are MNHEY and SMNVEV (reference sequence). The V end was cut by 5 bases, the J end by 9 bases, with 14 bases between. Overall study results and limits: AZD1222 recipients seropositive at baseline numbered only 6 or 7. White British ancestry dominated among donors, who included more females, and clonal diversity was possibly underestimated.

Clones were sequenced by immunoSEQ multiplex PCR, and TCRdb holds only the in-frame ones, with some missing. Of 120,000 to 150,000 clones in the sample, just over 85% are singletons; the top ten hold under 3.5%. The source is an adult in good health. Sequenced here: peripheral blood, sampled on day 0 of AZD1222 vaccination. V is TRBV27 and J is TRBJ2-4, with D maybe TRBD2 (6 bases). CDR3 DNA sequence: TGTGCCAGCAGTATGGGACTGGGGGGCATTCAGTACTTC. Protein sequence: CASSMGLGGIQYF.